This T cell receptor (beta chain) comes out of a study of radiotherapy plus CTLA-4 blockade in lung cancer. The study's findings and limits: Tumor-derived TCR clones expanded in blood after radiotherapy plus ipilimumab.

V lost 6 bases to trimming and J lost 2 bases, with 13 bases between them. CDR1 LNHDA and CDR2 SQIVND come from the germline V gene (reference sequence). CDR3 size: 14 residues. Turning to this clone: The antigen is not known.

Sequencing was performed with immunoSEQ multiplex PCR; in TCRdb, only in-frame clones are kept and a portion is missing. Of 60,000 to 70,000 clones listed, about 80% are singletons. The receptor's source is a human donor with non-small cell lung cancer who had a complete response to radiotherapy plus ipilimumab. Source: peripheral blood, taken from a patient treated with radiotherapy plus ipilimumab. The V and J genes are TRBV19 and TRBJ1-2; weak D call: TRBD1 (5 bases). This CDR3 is CASRKGDGNYGYTF. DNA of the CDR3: TGTGCCAGTAGGAAAGGGGACGGGAACTATGGCTACACCTTC.